This T cell receptor (beta chain) was identified in a study of blood T cell repertoires in COVID-19 (dated by TCRdb to about 2020). Regarding the research as a whole: The collaborator samples originated in the United States, Italy and Spain and spanned the acute and convalescent phases of COVID-19. The material from the prospective study consisted of cDNA or gDNA derived from T cells, B-cell-depleted T cells, or PBMCs. Subjects who had been exposed to COVID-19, were actively infected with it, or had recovered from it provided the deeply sampled blood TCRbeta repertoires that made up the dataset. The repertoires were released in a freely available public database intended as a resource for research on the immune response to SARS-CoV-2. Samples came from the ongoing ImmuneRACE study (first 160 participants) plus 1,254 subjects from 6 global collaborators. The sample metadata nearly always contained a de-identified subject ID, COVID-19 status, age in years and sex. HLA class I and class II types, where available, came from metadata supplied by the sample provider rather than from assay-based typing. Results the study describes overall, beyond this receptor: Clinical and demographic metadata were provided uncurated, with the amount varying by source and participant.

The immunoSEQ Assay, a bias-controlled multiplex PCR, was used to amplify TCRbeta CDR3 regions from genomic DNA. Regarding the original processing steps: Nucleated cell counts per sample were estimated from amplification of reference gene primers within the assay. To quantify the absolute abundance of each unique TCRbeta CDR3 rearrangement, sequence reads were collapsed and filtered. For each sample, productive Simpson clonality was calculated as the square root of Simpson's diversity index over productive rearrangements. TCRdb stores this immuneACCESS table with in-frame sequences only. Part of the clones is absent; in the studies checked, under half of the shortfall reflects unresolved V genes, and no reason is known for the rest. D and trimming come from the DNA, and the V and J calls and clone size come from that table. Here the sample has approximately 100,000 clones; roughly nine tenths occur a single time. The ten largest account for roughly 32% of the sample.

Each collaborating institution followed its own protocols to collect whole blood in K2EDTA tubes. For TCRbeta analysis, collaborator samples were shipped as frozen whole blood, as isolated PBMCs, or as DNA extracted from either sample type. The CDR3 contains 13 residues, cysteine and phenylalanine counted. Only the CDR3 portion is preserved as DNA: 39 bases, with reading frame beginning at the first base. CDR1 and CDR2 are read off the germline V gene as SGHTA and FQGNSA. V has 4 bases trimmed and J has 7 bases trimmed; junction bases matching no gene number 0. Concerning this clone: Its cognate antigen has yet to be identified. The record has no base qualities; no much larger clone is one base away.

The chain employs TRBV7-2 and TRBJ1-4, with 10 central nucleotides matching TRBD1. This clonotype originated in a woman of 80 years or more with acute or convalescent COVID-19. The sample was peripheral blood. The bases are TGTGCCAGCAGCTGGACAGGGGGTGAAAAACTGTTTTTT. Its translation is CASSWTGGEKLFF.